This paragraph reports one T cell receptor (beta chain). What it binds is unknown. Germline CDR1 LGHNA, CDR2 YSLEER. This CDR3 contains 12 residues. V lost 0 bases and J 10 bases, leaving 9 bases between the germline ends. The data stem from a study of T-cell memory formation after mild COVID-19. Study overall: Among the donors, TCR clusters were largely specific to each donor. Study findings and constraints: The second-wave clones peaking on day 37 were not confirmed as SARS-CoV-2-specific. Several responding clones turned up in pre-infection memory, indicating that cross-reactive memory may have taken part. There was a balanced CD4/CD8 profile in clones contracting day 15 to 85, and later expanders leaned CD4+.

TCRdb re-called the 5' RACE reads through MiXCR, storing one row per CDR3 protein. Of about 170,000 distinct CDR3 sequences in the sample, approximately 12% were seen once. This chain connects TRBV4-3 to TRBJ1-1; D uncertain. This TCR derives from a man younger than 35 who had mild COVID-19 (a few samples of this study predate the infection). Cell type and time point are not known. Input material: PBMCs or a T cell subset sorted from them (not recorded which). The CDR3 is CASSQDSIRAFF. CDR3 DNA: TGCGCCAGCAGCCAAGATTCGATCCGAGCTTTCTTT.